The source of this TCR beta chain is a study of CXCR3-negative and CXCR3-positive naive CD8 T cells. The overall study: A total of about 135 million TRB reads was generated, with about 1.5 +/- 0.3 million per library.

The CDR3 sequence is 17 residues long. Germline lookup yields CDR1 SGHTA and CDR2 FQGNSA. Study results and limitations: A higher hydrophobicity marked the TRB CDR3s of CXCR3-positive naive cells versus CXCR3-negative naive cells.

The libraries of TRB cDNA were constructed through 5' RACE using UMI labels. TCRdb reanalyzed the 5' RACE reads, giving one entry per CDR3 protein sequence and no DNA. The specimen's table records 140,000 to 150,000 distinct CDR3 sequences. About this clonotype: Its specificity is not known.

Those CD8+ T cells considered naive were CD45RO-CCR7+CD27+CD95-. The chain carries TRBV7-2 and TRBJ2-7; no DNA is available, so the TRBD2 call from TCRdb remains unchecked. The origin of this receptor is a human donor in good health. Some clones in this sample may be carry-over from other donors' samples. Sequenced: naive CXCR3+ CD8+ T cells from blood. As to subset: CD45RO-CCR7+CD27+CD95- naive CD8+ T cells expressing CXCR3 (TNR3+). CDR3 in amino acids: CASSLIAGGPLSYEQYF. Looking up the rest from reference TRBV7-2 and TRBJ2-7 gives the full variable domain: GAGVSQSPSNKVTEKGKDVELRCDPISGHTALYWYRQSLGQGLEFLIYFQGNSAPDKSGLPSDRFSAERTGGSVSTLTIQRTQQEDSAVYLCASSLIAGGPLSYEQYFGPGTRLTVT.